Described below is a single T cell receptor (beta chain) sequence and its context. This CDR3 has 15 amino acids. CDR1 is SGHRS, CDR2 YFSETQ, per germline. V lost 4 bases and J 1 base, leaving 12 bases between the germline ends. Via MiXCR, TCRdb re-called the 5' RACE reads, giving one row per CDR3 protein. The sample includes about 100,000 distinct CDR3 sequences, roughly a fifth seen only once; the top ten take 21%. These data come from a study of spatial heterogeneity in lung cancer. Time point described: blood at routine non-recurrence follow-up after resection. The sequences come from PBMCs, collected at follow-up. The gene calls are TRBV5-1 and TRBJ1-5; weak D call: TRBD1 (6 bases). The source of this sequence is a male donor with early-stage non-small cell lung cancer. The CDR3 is CASSVQGLSNQPQHF. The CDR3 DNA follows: TGCGCCAGCAGCGTACAGGGTTTAAGCAATCAGCCCCAGCATTTT.